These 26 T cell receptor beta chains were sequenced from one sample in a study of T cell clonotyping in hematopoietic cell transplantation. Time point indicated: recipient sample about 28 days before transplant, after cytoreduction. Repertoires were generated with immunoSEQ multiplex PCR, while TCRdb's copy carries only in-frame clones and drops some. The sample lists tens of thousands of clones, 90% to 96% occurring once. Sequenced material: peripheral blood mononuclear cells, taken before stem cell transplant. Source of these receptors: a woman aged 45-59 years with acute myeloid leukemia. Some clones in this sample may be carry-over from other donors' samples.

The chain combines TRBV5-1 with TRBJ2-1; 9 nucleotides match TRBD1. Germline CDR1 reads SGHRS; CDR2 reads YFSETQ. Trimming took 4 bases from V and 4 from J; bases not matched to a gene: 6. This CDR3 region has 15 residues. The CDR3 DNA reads TGCGCCAGCAGCATGGCGGGACAGGGTTACAATGAGCAGTTCTTC. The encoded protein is CASSMAGQGYNEQFF.

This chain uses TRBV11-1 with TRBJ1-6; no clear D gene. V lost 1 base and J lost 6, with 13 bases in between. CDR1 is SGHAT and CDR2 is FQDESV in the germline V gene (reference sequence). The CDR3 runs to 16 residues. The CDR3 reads CASSLVRADGNSPLHF. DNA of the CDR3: TGTGCCAGCAGCTTAGTACGGGCAGATGGTAATTCACCCCTCCACTTT. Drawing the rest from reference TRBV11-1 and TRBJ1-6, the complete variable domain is EAEVAQSPRYKITEKSQAVAFWCDPISGHATLYWYRQILGQGPELLVQFQDESVVDDSQLPKDRFSAERLKGVDSTLKIQPAELGDSAMYLCASSLVRADGNSPLHFGNGTRLTVT.

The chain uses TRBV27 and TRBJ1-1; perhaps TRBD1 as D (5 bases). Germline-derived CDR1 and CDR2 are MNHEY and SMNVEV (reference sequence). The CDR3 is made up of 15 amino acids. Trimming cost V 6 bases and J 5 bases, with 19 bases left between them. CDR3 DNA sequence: TGTGCCAGCAGCGATGGCAGGGTGGTATTAACTGAAGCTTTCTTT. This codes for CASSDGRVVLTEAFF.

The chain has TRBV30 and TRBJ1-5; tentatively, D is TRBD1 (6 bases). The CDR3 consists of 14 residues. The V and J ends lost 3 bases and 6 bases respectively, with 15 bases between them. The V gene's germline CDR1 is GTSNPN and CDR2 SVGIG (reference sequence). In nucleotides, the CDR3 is TGTGCCTGGAGCCCGAGGGGGGTTACTCAGCCCCAGCATTTT. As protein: CAWSPRGVTQPQHF. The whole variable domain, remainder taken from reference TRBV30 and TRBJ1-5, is SQTIHQWPATLVQPVGSPLSLECTVEGTSNPNLYWYRQAAGRGLQLLFYSVGIGQISSEVPQNLSASRPQDRQFILSSKKLLLSDSGFYLCAWSPRGVTQPQHFGDGTRLSIL.

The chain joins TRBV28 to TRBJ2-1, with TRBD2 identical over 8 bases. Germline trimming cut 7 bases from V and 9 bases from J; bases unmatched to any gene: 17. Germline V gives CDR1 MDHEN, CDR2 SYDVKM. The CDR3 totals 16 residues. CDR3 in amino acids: CASNHIAGRMGGEQFF. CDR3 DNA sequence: TGTGCCAGCAATCATATAGCGGGGAGGATGGGTGGTGAGCAGTTCTTC.

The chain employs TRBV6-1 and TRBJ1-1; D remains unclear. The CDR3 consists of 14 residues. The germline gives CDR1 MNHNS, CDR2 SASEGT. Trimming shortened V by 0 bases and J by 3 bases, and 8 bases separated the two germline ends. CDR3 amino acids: CASSEAWRDTEAFF. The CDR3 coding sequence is TGTGCCAGCAGTGAAGCCTGGAGAGACACTGAAGCTTTCTTT.

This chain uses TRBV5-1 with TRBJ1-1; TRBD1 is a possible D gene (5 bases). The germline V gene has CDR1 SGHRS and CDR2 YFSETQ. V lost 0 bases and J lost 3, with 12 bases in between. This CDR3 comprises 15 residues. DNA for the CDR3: TGCGCCAGCAGCTTGGTGTTGGGAGGGGACACTGAAGCTTTCTTT. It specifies CASSLVLGGDTEAFF.

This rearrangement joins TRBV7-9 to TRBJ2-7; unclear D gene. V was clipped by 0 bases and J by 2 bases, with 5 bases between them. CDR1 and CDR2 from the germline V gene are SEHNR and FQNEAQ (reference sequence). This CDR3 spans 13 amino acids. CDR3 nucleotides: TGTGCCAGCAGCTTAGCAGGTCCCTACGAGCAGTACTTC. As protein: CASSLAGPYEQYF.

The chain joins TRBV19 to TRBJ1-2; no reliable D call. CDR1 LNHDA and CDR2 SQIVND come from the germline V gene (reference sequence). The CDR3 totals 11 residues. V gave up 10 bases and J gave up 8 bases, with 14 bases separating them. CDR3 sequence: CATSTGLGYTF. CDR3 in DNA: TGTGCCACCTCTACCGGCCTGGGCTACACCTTC.

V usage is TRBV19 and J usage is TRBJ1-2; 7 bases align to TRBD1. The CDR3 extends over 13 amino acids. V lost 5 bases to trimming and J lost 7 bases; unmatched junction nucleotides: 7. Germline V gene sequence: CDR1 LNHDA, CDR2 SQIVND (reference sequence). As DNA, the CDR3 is TGTGCCAGTAGTCTCGACAGGGTCGGTGGCTACACCTTC. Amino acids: CASSLDRVGGYTF.

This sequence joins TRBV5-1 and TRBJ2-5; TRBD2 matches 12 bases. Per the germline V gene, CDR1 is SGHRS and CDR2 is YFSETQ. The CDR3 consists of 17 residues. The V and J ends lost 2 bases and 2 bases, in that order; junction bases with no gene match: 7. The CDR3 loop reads CASSFRSTSGGQETQYF. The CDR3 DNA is TGCGCCAGCAGCTTTCGGTCAACTAGCGGGGGGCAAGAGACCCAGTACTTC.

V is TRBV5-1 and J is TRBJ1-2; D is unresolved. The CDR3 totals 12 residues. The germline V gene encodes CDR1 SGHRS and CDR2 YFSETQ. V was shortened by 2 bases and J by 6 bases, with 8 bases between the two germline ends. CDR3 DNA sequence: TGCGCCAGCAGCTTTGGACTGCATGGCTACACCTTC. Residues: CASSFGLHGYTF.

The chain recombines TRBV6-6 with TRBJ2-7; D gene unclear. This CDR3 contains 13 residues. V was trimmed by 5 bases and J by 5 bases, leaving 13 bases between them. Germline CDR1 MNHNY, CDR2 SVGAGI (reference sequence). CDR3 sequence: CASSALRWDEQYF. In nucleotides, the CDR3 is TGTGCCAGCAGTGCGTTACGGTGGGACGAGCAGTACTTC.

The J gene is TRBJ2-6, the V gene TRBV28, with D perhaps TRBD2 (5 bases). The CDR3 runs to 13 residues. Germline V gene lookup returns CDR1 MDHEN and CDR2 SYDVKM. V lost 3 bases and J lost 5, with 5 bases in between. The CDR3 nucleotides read TGTGCCAGCAGTTTGGACTGGGCCAACGTCCTGACTTTC. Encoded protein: CASSLDWANVLTF.

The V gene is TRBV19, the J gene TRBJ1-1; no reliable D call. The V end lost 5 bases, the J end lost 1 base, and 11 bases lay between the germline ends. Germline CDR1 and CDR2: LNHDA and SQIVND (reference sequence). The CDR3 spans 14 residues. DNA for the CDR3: TGTGCCAGTAGTCCAAGGGAGGGGAACACTGAAGCTTTCTTT. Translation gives CASSPREGNTEAFF.

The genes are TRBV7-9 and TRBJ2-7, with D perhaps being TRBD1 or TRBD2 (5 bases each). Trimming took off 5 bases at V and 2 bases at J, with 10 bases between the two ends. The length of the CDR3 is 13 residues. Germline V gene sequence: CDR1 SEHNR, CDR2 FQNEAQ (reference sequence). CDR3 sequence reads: CASSRDGTYEQYF. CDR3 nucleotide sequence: TGTGCCAGCAGCCGGGACGGAACCTACGAGCAGTACTTC.

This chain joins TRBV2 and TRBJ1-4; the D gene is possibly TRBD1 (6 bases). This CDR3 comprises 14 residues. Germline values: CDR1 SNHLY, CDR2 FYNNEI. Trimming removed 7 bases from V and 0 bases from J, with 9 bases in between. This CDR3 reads CASKRGATNEKLFF. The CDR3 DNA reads TGTGCCAGCAAGAGGGGGGCAACTAATGAAAAACTGTTTTTT. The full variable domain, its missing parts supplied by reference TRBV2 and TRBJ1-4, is EPEVTQTPSHQVTQMGQEVILRCVPISNHLYFYWYRQILGQKVEFLVSFYNNEISEKSEIFDDQFSVERPDGSNFTLKIRSTKLEDSAMYFCASKRGATNEKLFFGSGTQLSVL.

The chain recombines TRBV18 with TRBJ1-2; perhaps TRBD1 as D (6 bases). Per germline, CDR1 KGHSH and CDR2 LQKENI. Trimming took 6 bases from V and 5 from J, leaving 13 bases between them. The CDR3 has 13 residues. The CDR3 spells CASSGGTTYGYTF. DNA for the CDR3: TGTGCCAGCTCCGGAGGGACAACGTATGGCTACACCTTC.

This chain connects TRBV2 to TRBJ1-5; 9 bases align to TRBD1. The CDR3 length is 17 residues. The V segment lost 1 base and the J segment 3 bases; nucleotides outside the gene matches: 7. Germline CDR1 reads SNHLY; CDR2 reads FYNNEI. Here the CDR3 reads CASSEGTGVILNQPQHF. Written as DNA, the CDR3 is TGTGCCAGCAGTGAAGGGACAGGGGTAATCCTCAATCAGCCCCAGCATTTT.

The CDR3 DNA reads TGCGCCAGCAGCTTGTTTAAAGACGGTCTCTCCTACAATGAGCAGTTCTTC. It yields the protein CASSLFKDGLSYNEQFF. The chain has TRBV5-1 and TRBJ2-1; D not certain. The CDR3 extends over 17 amino acids. V was clipped by 1 base and J by 0 bases, with 14 bases between them. The germline gives CDR1 SGHRS, CDR2 YFSETQ. Supplemented by reference TRBV5-1 and TRBJ2-1, the full variable domain reads KAGVTQTPRYLIKTRGQQVTLSCSPISGHRSVSWYQQTPGQGLQFLFEYFSETQRNKGNFPGRFSGRQFSNSRSEMNVSTLELGDSALYLCASSLFKDGLSYNEQFFGPGTRLTVL.

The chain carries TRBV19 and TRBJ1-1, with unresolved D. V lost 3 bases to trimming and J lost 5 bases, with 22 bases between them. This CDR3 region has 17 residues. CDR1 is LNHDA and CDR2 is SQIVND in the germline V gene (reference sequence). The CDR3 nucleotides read TGTGCCAGTAGTATTTTGTACGGGTCGGGTAGTGGTACTGAAGCTTTCTTT. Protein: CASSILYGSGSGTEAFF.

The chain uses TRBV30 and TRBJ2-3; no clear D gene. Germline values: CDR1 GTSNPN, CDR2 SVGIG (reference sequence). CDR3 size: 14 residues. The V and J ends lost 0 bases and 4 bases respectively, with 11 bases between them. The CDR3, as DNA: TGTGCCTGGAGTGTTGGAGTAGGCCCAGATACGCAGTATTTT. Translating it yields CAWSVGVGPDTQYF.

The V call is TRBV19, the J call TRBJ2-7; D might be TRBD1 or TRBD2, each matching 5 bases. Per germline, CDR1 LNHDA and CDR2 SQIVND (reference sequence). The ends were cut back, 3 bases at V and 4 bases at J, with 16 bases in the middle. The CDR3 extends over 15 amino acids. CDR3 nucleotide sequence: TGTGCCAGTAGTATCACTACTGGGGACGGGTACGAGCAGTACTTC. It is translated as CASSITTGDGYEQYF.

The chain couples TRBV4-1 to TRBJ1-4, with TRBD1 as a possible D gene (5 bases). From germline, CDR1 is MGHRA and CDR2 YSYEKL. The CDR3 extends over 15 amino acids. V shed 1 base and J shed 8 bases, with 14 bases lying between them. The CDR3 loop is CASSQGQNQEEKLFF. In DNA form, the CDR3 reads TGCGCCAGCAGCCAAGGACAGAACCAAGAAGAAAAACTGTTTTTT.

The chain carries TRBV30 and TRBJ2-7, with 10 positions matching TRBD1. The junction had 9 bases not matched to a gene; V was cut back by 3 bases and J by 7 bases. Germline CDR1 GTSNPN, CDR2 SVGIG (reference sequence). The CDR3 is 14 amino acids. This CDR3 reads CAWSSGTGAREQYF. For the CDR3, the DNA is TGTGCCTGGAGCTCCGGGACAGGGGCGAGAGAGCAGTACTTC.

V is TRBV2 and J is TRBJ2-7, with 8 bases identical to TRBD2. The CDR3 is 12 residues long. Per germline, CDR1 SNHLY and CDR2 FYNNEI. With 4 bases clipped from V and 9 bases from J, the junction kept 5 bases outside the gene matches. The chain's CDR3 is CASSVRGDGQYF. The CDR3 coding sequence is TGTGCCAGCAGTGTGCGGGGGGACGGGCAGTACTTC. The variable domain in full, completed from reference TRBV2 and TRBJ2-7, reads EPEVTQTPSHQVTQMGQEVILRCVPISNHLYFYWYRQILGQKVEFLVSFYNNEISEKSEIFDDQFSVERPDGSNFTLKIRSTKLEDSAMYFCASSVRGDGQYFGPGTRLTVT.